This section outlines one TCR beta chain sequence together with its context. No cognate antigen has been identified for it. No much larger clone exists at a distance of one base, and base qualities are not known. The collaborating institutions used their own protocols to collect whole blood in K2EDTA tubes. For TCRbeta analysis, collaborator samples were shipped as frozen whole blood, as isolated PBMCs, or as DNA extracted from either sample type. The entry originates in a study of blood T cell repertoires in COVID-19 (dated by TCRdb to about 2020). A note on the overall study: Collaborator samples came from the United States, Italy and Spain and covered acute and convalescent phases of COVID-19. The prospective study material was composed of cDNA or gDNA derived from T cells, B-cell-depleted T cells, or PBMCs. Deeply sampled blood TCRbeta repertoires from subjects exposed to, actively infected with, or recovered from COVID-19 were included in the dataset. The repertoires were released in a freely available public database intended as a resource for research on the immune response to SARS-CoV-2. Samples came from the ongoing ImmuneRACE study (first 160 participants) plus 1,254 subjects from 6 global collaborators. The sample metadata nearly always contained a de-identified subject ID, COVID-19 status, age in years and sex. Where available, HLA class I and class II types were taken from metadata supplied by the sample provider and were not determined by assay-based typing.

TCRbeta CDR3 regions were amplified from genomic DNA by means of the immunoSEQ Assay, a bias-controlled multiplex PCR. As for the authors' bioinformatics: Nucleated cell counts per sample were estimated from amplification of reference gene primers within the assay. To quantify the absolute abundance of each unique TCRbeta CDR3 rearrangement, sequence reads were collapsed and filtered. For each sample, productive Simpson clonality was calculated as the square root of Simpson's diversity index across productive rearrangements. The table was pulled from immuneACCESS by TCRdb, which kept in-frame rearrangements only. Such tables lose some clones; where checked, under half of the loss comes from unresolved V genes, and the rest has no known cause. V and J calls plus clone size are reproduced from that table; the DNA served to infer D and trimming. In all, the sample holds 70,000 to 90,000 clones, and around 81% of those were seen once. The ten largest make up around 15% of the sample.

The research as a whole found: How much clinical and demographic metadata was included differed by source and by participant, and the metadata was provided uncurated.

The CDR3, cysteine through phenylalanine, is 15 amino acids long. Solely the CDR3 DNA is kept, with 45 bases framed from the first base. The CDR1 and CDR2 encoded by the germline V gene are MNHEY and SVGAGI. V and J are truncated by 7 bases and 4 bases respectively, leaving an intervening sequence of 20 bases. The chain uses TRBV6-5 and TRBJ2-7; TRBD1 could be the D gene, as 6 bases match. Source material: peripheral blood. This receptor was identified in a human donor in a cohort sampled during active COVID-19. The CDR3 corresponds to CASIPSQGKKYEQYF. In nucleotides, the sequence is TGTGCCAGCATACCTAGCCAGGGGAAGAAGTACGAGCAGTACTTC.